The T cell receptor beta chain described here comes from a study of beta chain features in type 1 diabetes. Turning to this clone: Its matching antigen is unknown.

Expressed TCRB transcripts were sequenced after all isolated RNA was converted to cDNA. Naive, central memory and regulatory T cell samples averaged roughly 3.5 million immunoSEQ reads each. Using immunoSEQ multiplex PCR, the repertoire was profiled, and TCRdb retains in-frame clones only, with some absent. The table includes roughly 150,000 clones, approximately 10% detected once. Germline V lookup: CDR1 DFQATT, CDR2 SNEGSKA (reference sequence). The CDR3 loop spans 11 amino acids. V was pared by 6 bases and J by 8 bases, with 13 bases between. Study conclusions and caveats: Diminished insertions and augmented deletions at VDJ junctions characterized type 1 diabetes patients. Naive, central memory and regulatory TCRB repertoires appeared more similar among patients than healthy donors. PCR, the amplification step, might favor shorter templates, equally in patients and controls.

The sequencing sample was made of central memory CD4+ T cells from blood. The V and J genes are TRBV20-1 and TRBJ1-2; D is undetermined. This clonotype originated in a man in his late teens or twenties in good health. Here the CDR3 DNA reads TGCAGTGCGGAGGGATCTAGAGGCTACACCTTC. It translates to CSAEGSRGYTF.